What follows are 4 T cell receptor beta chains derived from one specimen sequenced in a study of radiotherapy plus CTLA-4 blockade in lung cancer. The table came from immunoSEQ multiplex PCR; TCRdb's copy has only in-frame clones and leaves some out. The data hold about 97,000 clones, with under 85% observed a single time. Sequencing was performed on peripheral blood, taken from a patient treated with radiotherapy plus ipilimumab. The receptors stem from a human donor with non-small cell lung cancer who had a partial response to radiotherapy plus ipilimumab. Some clones in this sample may be carry-over from other donors' samples.

The V and J genes are TRBV10-3 and TRBJ2-7; weak D call: TRBD2 (5 bases). The CDR3 sequence is 13 residues long. CDR1 and CDR2 from the germline V gene are ENHRY and SYGVKD. V shed 6 bases and J shed 4 bases, with 13 bases lying between them. This chain's CDR3 is CAISVGEIYEQYF. The CDR3 nucleotides are TGTGCCATCAGCGTCGGGGAAATTTACGAGCAGTACTTC.

This clone showed up just a few times. The chain combines TRBV19 with TRBJ1-2, with D perhaps matching TRBD1 (6 bases). CDR1 and CDR2 from the germline V gene are LNHDA and SQIVND (reference sequence). V was shortened by 6 bases and J by 1 base, with 9 bases between the two germline ends. This CDR3 has 13 residues. The CDR3 protein is CASSLGGNYGYTF. The CDR3 bases are TGTGCCAGTAGCCTAGGGGGTAACTATGGCTACACCTTC.

The chain couples TRBV11-3 to TRBJ2-3; D gene uncertain. Germline-derived CDR1 and CDR2 are SGHNT and YENEEA. Between the trimmed V and J ends, which lost 1 base and 0 bases, there was a span of 5 bases. The CDR3 is made up of 14 amino acids. DNA of the CDR3: TGTGCCAGCAGCTTAGTTCAGAGCACAGATACGCAGTATTTT. Amino acid sequence: CASSLVQSTDTQYF.

This chain links TRBV27 with TRBJ2-3; 11 bases agree with TRBD2. Germline V gene lookup returns CDR1 MNHEY and CDR2 SMNVEV (reference sequence). V was clipped by 2 bases and J by 8 bases; unmatched bases: 12. CDR3 size: 17 residues. CDR3 loop: CASSLVQLAGVPGTQYF. The CDR3 DNA reads TGTGCCAGCAGTTTAGTTCAACTAGCGGGAGTACCAGGTACGCAGTATTTT.